This is a list of T cell receptor beta chains from one sample in a study of long-term antiretroviral therapy in people with HIV. Here immunoSEQ multiplex PCR was the method, and the copy in TCRdb shows in-frame clones only, minus some. In the table there are more than 25,000 clones, 95% to 98% of which are singletons. Here the sequenced sample was unsorted PBMCs, taken 7.6 years after starting antiretroviral therapy. These receptor sequences come from a man in his thirties or forties with HIV. CDR3s include the opening cysteine and the closing phenylalanine or tryptophan. The order of the fields is D gene, V gene, J gene, clone size, CDR3 protein, CDR3 DNA. D genes are given only for firm matches. Not all rows give a size; the values are once, few, many and, for expanded clones, a class.

d_gene: NA; v_gene: TRBV6-6; j_gene: TRBJ2-7; abundance: once; CDR3aa: CASSPGTPSSYEQYF; CDR3nt: TGTGCCAGCAGTCCTGGGACACCATCCTCCTACGAGCAGTACTTC
d_gene: NA; v_gene: TRBV4-3; j_gene: TRBJ1-4; abundance: NA; CDR3aa: CASSQDRSTNEKLFF; CDR3nt: TGCGCCAGCAGCCAAGACAGGTCAACTAATGAAAAACTGTTTTTT
d_gene: NA; v_gene: TRBV11-2; j_gene: TRBJ1-1; abundance: once; CDR3aa: CASSLSTATEAFF; CDR3nt: TGTGCCAGCAGCTTATCTACGGCGACTGAAGCTTTCTTT
d_gene: NA; v_gene: TRBV11-2; j_gene: TRBJ2-1; abundance: NA; CDR3aa: CASIKDPDMEYNEQFF; CDR3nt: TGTGCCAGCATTAAGGACCCAGACATGGAATACAATGAGCAGTTCTTC
d_gene: NA; v_gene: TRBV11-2; j_gene: TRBJ2-1; abundance: NA; CDR3aa: CASSLRWGHEQFF; CDR3nt: TGTGCCAGCAGCTTAAGATGGGGGCATGAGCAGTTCTTC
d_gene: NA; v_gene: TRBV6-1; j_gene: TRBJ1-2; abundance: NA; CDR3aa: CASSEAWGGPSYGYTF; CDR3nt: TGTGCCAGCAGTGAAGCGTGGGGGGGCCCTAGCTATGGCTACACCTTC
d_gene: NA; v_gene: TRBV2; j_gene: TRBJ2-7; abundance: NA; CDR3aa: CAAVLASDYEQYF; CDR3nt: TGTGCCGCCGTATTGGCATCCGACTACGAGCAGTACTTC
d_gene: TRBD2; v_gene: TRBV4-2; j_gene: TRBJ2-1; abundance: NA; CDR3aa: CASSARGAGNEQFF; CDR3nt: TGTGCCAGCAGCGCGCGGGGGGCGGGGAATGAGCAGTTCTTC
d_gene: TRBD1; v_gene: TRBV7-2; j_gene: TRBJ2-7; abundance: NA; CDR3aa: CASSLEGTASYEQYF; CDR3nt: TGTGCCAGCAGCTTAGAAGGGACAGCGAGCTACGAGCAGTACTTC
d_gene: TRBD2; v_gene: TRBV29-1; j_gene: TRBJ2-7; abundance: NA; CDR3aa: CSVGTSYYEQYF; CDR3nt: TGCAGCGTTGGGACTAGCTACTACGAGCAGTACTTC
d_gene: TRBD2; v_gene: TRBV25-1; j_gene: TRBJ2-1; abundance: NA; CDR3aa: CASSGLAGSYNEQFF; CDR3nt: TGTGCCAGCAGTGGGCTAGCGGGCTCCTACAATGAGCAGTTCTTC
d_gene: TRBD1; v_gene: TRBV13; j_gene: TRBJ1-2; abundance: NA; CDR3aa: CASSLAQGGSYGYTF; CDR3nt: TGTGCCAGCAGCTTAGCCCAGGGGGGTTCCTATGGCTACACCTTC
d_gene: TRBD2; v_gene: TRBV9; j_gene: TRBJ2-7; abundance: NA; CDR3aa: CASSAGGAGSEQYF; CDR3nt: TGTGCCAGCAGCGCGGGAGGAGCGGGGAGCGAGCAGTACTTC
d_gene: NA; v_gene: TRBV7-9; j_gene: TRBJ1-1; abundance: NA; CDR3aa: CASSLDSNTEAFF; CDR3nt: TGTGCCAGCAGCTTAGACAGTAACACTGAAGCTTTCTTT
d_gene: NA; v_gene: TRBV21-1; j_gene: TRBJ1-1; abundance: NA; CDR3aa: CASSPGVEAFF; CDR3nt: TGTGCCAGCAGCCCTGGGGTTGAAGCTTTCTTT
d_gene: NA; v_gene: TRBV10-3; j_gene: TRBJ2-1; abundance: once; CDR3aa: CAIEGNGHEQFF; CDR3nt: TGTGCCATCGAAGGCAACGGGCATGAGCAGTTCTTC
d_gene: NA; v_gene: TRBV6-1; j_gene: TRBJ2-3; abundance: once; CDR3aa: CASSETVLVYF; CDR3nt: TGTGCCAGCAGTGAGACTGTACTAGTGTATTTT
d_gene: NA; v_gene: TRBV6-6; j_gene: TRBJ1-5; abundance: once; CDR3aa: CASMQPQHF; CDR3nt: TGTGCCAGCATGCAGCCCCAGCATTTT
d_gene: TRBD1; v_gene: TRBV7-2; j_gene: TRBJ1-1; abundance: NA; CDR3aa: CASSLGQENTEAFF; CDR3nt: TGTGCCAGCAGCCTAGGACAGGAGAACACTGAAGCTTTCTTT
d_gene: TRBD1; v_gene: TRBV7-2; j_gene: TRBJ2-7; abundance: NA; CDR3aa: CASSLDRGSEQYF; CDR3nt: TGTGCCAGCAGCCTCGACAGGGGAAGCGAGCAGTACTTC
d_gene: NA; v_gene: TRBV4-3; j_gene: TRBJ1-3; abundance: NA; CDR3aa: CASSQPGRNTIYF; CDR3nt: TGCGCCAGCAGCCAACCAGGAAGAAACACCATATATTTT
d_gene: NA; v_gene: TRBV13; j_gene: TRBJ1-6; abundance: once; CDR3aa: CASSYKTVYLDSPLHF; CDR3nt: TGTGCCAGCAGCTATAAGACAGTCTATCTTGATTCACCCCTCCACTTT
d_gene: NA; v_gene: TRBV5-8; j_gene: TRBJ2-7; abundance: NA; CDR3aa: CASSYGAFDEQYF; CDR3nt: TGTGCCAGCAGCTATGGGGCCTTCGACGAGCAGTACTTC
d_gene: NA; v_gene: TRBV5-1; j_gene: TRBJ1-6; abundance: NA; CDR3aa: CASRAGTDMTNSPLHF; CDR3nt: TGCGCCAGCAGGGCCGGGACCGACATGACTAATTCACCCCTCCACTTT
d_gene: NA; v_gene: TRBV19; j_gene: TRBJ1-2; abundance: once; CDR3aa: CASSIVDGYTF; CDR3nt: TGTGCCAGTAGTATAGTCGATGGCTACACCTTC
d_gene: TRBD2; v_gene: TRBV5-6; j_gene: TRBJ2-2; abundance: NA; CDR3aa: CASSGFLAGGTGELFF; CDR3nt: TGTGCCAGCAGCGGTTTTTTAGCGGGAGGCACCGGGGAGCTGTTTTTT
d_gene: NA; v_gene: TRBV10-2; j_gene: TRBJ2-1; abundance: NA; CDR3aa: CASSPAGETGEGEQFF; CDR3nt: TGCGCCAGCAGTCCCGCCGGGGAGACAGGGGAGGGTGAGCAGTTCTTC
d_gene: NA; v_gene: TRBV25-1; j_gene: TRBJ1-2; abundance: NA; CDR3aa: CASSAQGDGYTF; CDR3nt: TGTGCCAGCAGTGCTCAAGGGGATGGCTACACCTTC
d_gene: NA; v_gene: TRBV6-5; j_gene: TRBJ1-2; abundance: NA; CDR3aa: CASSYLPPGSYGYTF; CDR3nt: TGTGCCAGCAGTTACCTCCCCCCGGGCAGCTATGGCTACACCTTC
d_gene: NA; v_gene: TRBV6-6; j_gene: TRBJ2-7; abundance: NA; CDR3aa: CASGGSGEQYF; CDR3nt: TGTGCCAGCGGGGGGTCCGGCGAGCAGTACTTC
d_gene: NA; v_gene: TRBV27; j_gene: TRBJ2-2; abundance: NA; CDR3aa: CASSPKPGSRVTGELFF; CDR3nt: TGTGCCAGCAGCCCCAAACCCGGGAGCCGGGTCACCGGGGAGCTGTTTTTT
d_gene: NA; v_gene: TRBV27; j_gene: TRBJ2-5; abundance: NA; CDR3aa: CASSFLPLALRRETQYF; CDR3nt: TGTGCCAGCAGTTTCCTACCCCTAGCGCTTCGTCGGGAGACCCAGTACTTC
d_gene: NA; v_gene: TRBV6-6; j_gene: TRBJ1-3; abundance: NA; CDR3aa: CATVFSGNTIYF; CDR3nt: TGTGCCACCGTATTCTCTGGAAACACCATATATTTT
d_gene: NA; v_gene: TRBV4-1; j_gene: TRBJ1-4; abundance: NA; CDR3aa: CASSQDKGPEKLFF; CDR3nt: TGCGCCAGCAGCCAAGACAAAGGCCCTGAAAAACTGTTTTTT
d_gene: NA; v_gene: TRBV7-2; j_gene: TRBJ2-7; abundance: NA; CDR3aa: CATRPDATYEQYF; CDR3nt: TGTGCCACGCGGCCCGACGCTACCTACGAGCAGTACTTC
d_gene: NA; v_gene: TRBV21-1; j_gene: TRBJ2-7; abundance: NA; CDR3aa: CASSTPPGQSPTTLPYEQYF; CDR3nt: TGTGCCAGCAGCACACCCCCGGGACAGAGTCCAACCACCTTGCCGTACGAGCAGTACTTC
d_gene: TRBD2; v_gene: TRBV7-2; j_gene: TRBJ2-7; abundance: NA; CDR3aa: CASSLLAGEYEQYF; CDR3nt: TGTGCCAGCAGCTTACTAGCGGGGGAGTACGAGCAGTACTTC
d_gene: NA; v_gene: TRBV5-6; j_gene: TRBJ2-7; abundance: NA; CDR3aa: CASSFPQSYEQYF; CDR3nt: TGTGCCAGCAGCTTCCCTCAATCCTACGAGCAGTACTTC
d_gene: TRBD2; v_gene: TRBV9; j_gene: TRBJ2-1; abundance: once; CDR3aa: CASSPRTSGHNEQFF; CDR3nt: TGTGCCAGCAGCCCACGGACTAGCGGGCACAATGAGCAGTTCTTC
d_gene: NA; v_gene: TRBV19; j_gene: TRBJ2-7; abundance: once; CDR3aa: CASSISTGNGHEQYF; CDR3nt: TGTGCCAGTAGTATTTCGACGGGGAACGGCCACGAGCAGTACTTC
d_gene: TRBD2; v_gene: TRBV9; j_gene: TRBJ2-1; abundance: NA; CDR3aa: CASSVGSSGGNEQFF; CDR3nt: TGTGCCAGCAGCGTAGGCTCTAGCGGGGGGAATGAGCAGTTCTTC
d_gene: TRBD1; v_gene: TRBV6-6; j_gene: TRBJ1-2; abundance: once; CDR3aa: CASSSPGRGDGYTF; CDR3nt: TGTGCCAGCAGTTCCCCCGGCAGGGGGGATGGCTACACCTTC
d_gene: NA; v_gene: TRBV6-1; j_gene: TRBJ2-7; abundance: NA; CDR3aa: CASSGPDSTYEQYF; CDR3nt: TGTGCCAGCAGTGGACCCGACAGCACCTACGAGCAGTACTTC
d_gene: TRBD1; v_gene: TRBV27; j_gene: TRBJ1-2; abundance: NA; CDR3aa: CASSRQGSANYGYTF; CDR3nt: TGTGCCAGCAGTAGACAGGGCTCAGCTAACTATGGCTACACCTTC
d_gene: NA; v_gene: TRBV7-8; j_gene: TRBJ1-1; abundance: NA; CDR3aa: CASSFSGVEATEAFF; CDR3nt: TGTGCCAGCAGCTTCTCGGGGGTGGAGGCCACTGAAGCTTTCTTT
d_gene: NA; v_gene: TRBV7-9; j_gene: TRBJ2-3; abundance: once; CDR3aa: CASSLGSSSSSTDTQYF; CDR3nt: TGTGCCAGCAGCTTAGGATCTAGCTCCTCTAGCACAGATACGCAGTATTTT
d_gene: NA; v_gene: TRBV9; j_gene: TRBJ2-7; abundance: NA; CDR3aa: CASSVGPREFEQYF; CDR3nt: TGTGCCAGCAGCGTCGGCCCCCGGGAGTTCGAGCAGTACTTC
d_gene: NA; v_gene: TRBV6-1; j_gene: TRBJ2-1; abundance: NA; CDR3aa: CATLFEAAVYNEQFF; CDR3nt: TGTGCCACCTTGTTCGAGGCGGCCGTCTACAATGAGCAGTTCTTC
d_gene: NA; v_gene: TRBV2; j_gene: TRBJ2-5; abundance: NA; CDR3aa: CASSLLVASPETQYF; CDR3nt: TGTGCCAGCAGCTTACTAGTCGCCTCTCCAGAGACCCAGTACTTC
d_gene: NA; v_gene: TRBV30; j_gene: TRBJ2-2; abundance: NA; CDR3aa: CAWKRLSNTGELFF; CDR3nt: TGTGCCTGGAAGCGGCTGTCGAACACCGGGGAGCTGTTTTTT
d_gene: NA; v_gene: TRBV2; j_gene: TRBJ2-2; abundance: NA; CDR3aa: CASSPLEPDTGELFF; CDR3nt: TGTGCCAGCAGTCCCCTGGAACCGGACACCGGGGAGCTGTTTTTT
d_gene: NA; v_gene: TRBV18; j_gene: TRBJ2-5; abundance: NA; CDR3aa: CASVPEPQRQETQYF; CDR3nt: TGTGCCAGCGTCCCGGAACCCCAGCGGCAAGAGACCCAGTACTTC
d_gene: TRBD2; v_gene: TRBV6-5; j_gene: TRBJ2-7; abundance: once; CDR3aa: CASSYSAGESYEQYF; CDR3nt: TGTGCCAGCAGTTACTCTGCGGGAGAAAGCTACGAGCAGTACTTC
d_gene: NA; v_gene: TRBV7-9; j_gene: TRBJ1-4; abundance: NA; CDR3aa: CASSAQGATNEKLFF; CDR3nt: TGTGCCAGCAGCGCACAGGGAGCAACTAATGAAAAACTGTTTTTT